This T cell receptor beta chain was identified during a study of T-cell reconstitution after alpha-beta-depleted transplantation in children. Remarks on this clonotype: Its antigen is undetermined.

Study-level results: Certain patients had high TCRbeta diversity at day 60, and it came from recipient T cells and thymic progenitors that survived. Newly generated T cells supplied most T-cell counts and diversity one year post-transplant.

A library of TCRbeta sequences, prepared with unique molecular identifiers, was generated. MiXCR, run by TCRdb on the PCR reads, gives a single entry per CDR3 protein. The sample gives fewer than 550,000 distinct CDR3 sequences, 9.5% to 12% of which show up once; 13% to 15% is in the top ten. This CDR3 contains 15 residues. Germline CDR1 MNHEY, CDR2 SVGAGI. Trimming removed 2 bases at V and 3 bases at J, with 13 bases between. This chain links TRBV6-5 with TRBJ1-1; D unresolved. Here the sequenced sample was PBMCs, mostly from graft donor cells, taken 180 days after TCRalphabeta/CD19-depleted stem cell transplant. The receptor was derived from a female patient aged 2-9 years who had a stem cell transplant for aplastic anemia, so the T cells may come from the graft donor. The CDR3 spells CASSYPPTQDTEAFF. The CDR3 DNA is TGTGCCAGCAGTTACCCCCCTACCCAAGACACTGAAGCTTTCTTT.